Listed here are 15 T cell receptor beta chains from one sample, sequenced in a study of blood T cell repertoires in COVID-19. Clones were sequenced by immunoSEQ multiplex PCR, and TCRdb holds only the in-frame ones, with some missing. This sample has roughly 670,000 clones; approximately 90% occur once, and the top ten carry about 0.24%. The sequencing input was peripheral blood. The receptors were sampled from a woman under 30 with acute or convalescent COVID-19.

The chain combines TRBV7-8 with TRBJ2-7; 14 bases map to TRBD2. With V trimmed by 3 bases and J by 1 base, 2 bases remained unmatched. Germline-derived CDR1 and CDR2 are SGHVS and FQNEAQ. The CDR3 totals 16 residues. In nucleotides, the CDR3 is TGTGCCAGCAGCTTCGGACTAGCGGGGGGTTCCTACGAGCAGTACTTC. Translated: CASSFGLAGGSYEQYF.

This clone was detected once. V is TRBV10-2 and J is TRBJ2-7; 8 bases are shared with TRBD2. After removal of 6 bases from V and 2 bases from J, the junction contained 3 bases not matched to a gene. Germline CDR1 and CDR2: WSHSY and SAAADI. CDR3 length: 13 residues. CDR3 residues: CASRWTSTYEQYF. The CDR3 DNA reads as TGCGCCAGCAGGTGGACTAGCACCTACGAGCAGTACTTC.

The chain is built from TRBV9 and TRBJ1-2, with D possibly matching TRBD1 (5 bases). Per germline, CDR1 SGDLS and CDR2 YYNGEE. V was cut by 2 bases and J by 4 bases, with 12 bases left in between. The CDR3 runs 14 residues. CDR3 protein: CASSVNPTVYGYTF. The CDR3 DNA sequence: TGTGCCAGCAGCGTTAACCCGACAGTCTATGGCTACACCTTC.

J is TRBJ2-1 and V is TRBV14; the match to TRBD1 covers 9 bases. The CDR3 is made up of 15 amino acids. V dropped 2 bases and J dropped 7; count of bases not matched to a gene: 6. In germline, CDR1 is SGHDN, CDR2 FVKESK. The CDR3: CASSQLGQGKNEQFF. CDR3 DNA sequence: TGTGCCAGCAGCCAACTGGGACAGGGTAAAAATGAGCAGTTCTTC.

This chain joins TRBV7-8 and TRBJ2-1, with a tentative D call TRBD2 (7 bases). CDR3 length equals 16 residues. The V gene's germline CDR1 is SGHVS and CDR2 FQNEAQ. Trimming removed 1 base at V and 0 bases at J, with 10 bases between. CDR3 sequence (DNA): TGTGCCAGCAGCTTAGTGGGGGGGGCCTCCTACAATGAGCAGTTCTTC. Its translation: CASSLVGGASYNEQFF.

The chain couples TRBV5-1 to TRBJ2-5, with 8 bases that match TRBD1. This CDR3 region has 18 residues. The trim removed 3 bases at V and 1 base at J, leaving 14 bases unmatched. Germline V CDR1 and CDR2: SGHRS, YFSETQ. CDR3 residues: CASSSRLGDRRFQETQYF. The CDR3 DNA is TGCGCCAGCAGCTCCCGCCTTGGGGACAGGAGATTCCAAGAGACCCAGTACTTC.

The chain employs TRBV29-1 and TRBJ1-3, with 8 bases that match TRBD1. Unmatched junction bases numbered 4, after V lost 6 bases and J lost 0 bases. This CDR3 has 14 residues. Germline V gene sequence: CDR1 SQVTM, CDR2 ANQGSEA. CDR3 nucleotides: TGCAGCGTCGGACAGGGAAACTCTGGAAACACCATATATTTT. Amino acid sequence: CSVGQGNSGNTIYF.

The V gene is TRBV3-1 (or the pseudogene TRBV3-2), the J gene TRBJ2-3; the match to TRBD1 covers 10 bases. The CDR3 contains 15 residues. The V segment lost 4 bases and the J segment 4 bases; nucleotides outside the gene matches: 5. Germline values: CDR1 LGHDT, CDR2 YNNKEL (reference sequence). In DNA form, the CDR3 reads TGTGCCAGCAGCCCGGGACAGGGGAGCGCAGATACGCAGTATTTT. This codes for CASSPGQGSADTQYF.

Turning to this clone: This same CDR3 is encoded by further DNA sequences in the sample. The chain employs TRBV4-1 and TRBJ1-1; D gene ambiguous. Germline V gene sequence: CDR1 MGHRA, CDR2 YSYEKL. Trimming stripped 2 bases from V and 2 bases from J, with 6 bases between. This CDR3 has 13 amino acids. The CDR3 loop reads CASSQLRNTEAFF. Here the CDR3 DNA reads TGCGCCAGCAGCCAACTAAGAAACACTGAAGCTTTCTTT.

The chain links TRBV24-1 to TRBJ2-7; perhaps TRBD1 as D (5 bases). Germline loops: CDR1 KGHDR, CDR2 SFDVKD. This CDR3 has 14 residues. V lost 4 bases, J lost 4 bases, and 13 bases lay in between. CDR3: CATSEGAHPYEQYF. DNA of the CDR3: TGTGCCACCAGTGAAGGGGCCCACCCTTACGAGCAGTACTTC.

The chain couples TRBV9 to TRBJ2-3, with 7 positions matching TRBD1. CDR3 length equals 16 residues. The ends lost 0 bases at V and 2 bases at J; junction bases unmatched: 6. Germline V gives CDR1 SGDLS, CDR2 YYNGEE. The CDR3 sequence is CASSVGPTGFTDTQYF. In DNA form, the CDR3 reads TGTGCCAGCAGCGTAGGGCCGACAGGGTTCACAGATACGCAGTATTTT.

The count of this clone is one. The chain carries TRBV15 and TRBJ1-2; the match to TRBD1 covers 8 bases. Germline V gene sequence: CDR1 LNHNV, CDR2 YYDKDF (reference sequence). After removal of 1 base from V and 3 bases from J, the junction contained 7 bases not matched to a gene. The CDR3 consists of 16 residues. The CDR3 DNA is TGTGCCACCAGCAGAGCGTTTGGGACAGGCTACTATGGCTACACCTTC. Translation: CATSRAFGTGYYGYTF.

J is TRBJ2-2 and V is TRBV18, with D possibly being TRBD2 (5 bases). CDR1 is KGHSH and CDR2 is LQKENI in the germline V gene. Trimming took 5 bases from V and 1 from J, leaving 11 bases between them. The CDR3 is 15 amino acids. The CDR3 is CASSTASWNTGELFF. In DNA form, the CDR3 reads TGTGCCAGCTCAACGGCTAGCTGGAACACCGGGGAGCTGTTTTTT.

The chain is built from TRBV24-1 and TRBJ2-1; 8 bases align to TRBD1. V lost 3 bases, J lost 15 bases, and 12 bases stayed unmatched. Looked up from germline, CDR1 is KGHDR and CDR2 is SFDVKD. CDR3 length: 14 residues. CDR3 sequence: CATSDPGQGKIAFF. Written as DNA, the CDR3 is TGTGCCACCAGTGATCCCGGACAGGGTAAAATTGCGTTCTTC.

The rearrangement links TRBV15 to TRBJ2-7, with D tentatively TRBD1 (6 bases). The CDR3 contains 15 residues. Trimming took 3 bases from V and 1 from J, leaving 13 bases between them. Germline V gene sequence: CDR1 LNHNV, CDR2 YYDKDF (reference sequence). Here the CDR3 reads CATSRETGPSYEQYF. CDR3 in DNA: TGTGCCACCAGCAGGGAGACAGGCCCGTCCTACGAGCAGTACTTC.